The 25 T cell receptor beta chains reported below all come from one sample, sequenced in a study of PD-1 blockade in classical Hodgkin lymphoma (dated by TCRdb to 2018 to 2021). The method was the immunoSEQ multiplex PCR assay. This is the immuneACCESS table as TCRdb keeps it, with only in-frame sequences that have V and J called. A part of the clones is gone; compared with another copy, unresolved V genes explain less than half, and the rest is unexplained. For this sample the table gives 95,000 to 100,000 clones, of which around 88% were detected only once. The top ten clones comprise around 6.6% of the sample. The meaning of the sample's time point label: cycle 2 day 1 (C2D1) of nivolumab. Every trial patient had relapsed following autologous stem cell transplantation, and prior brentuximab vedotin exposure was what differed among cohorts A, B and C. Specimen: peripheral blood mononuclear cells (PBMCs), collected before the second cycle of nivolumab. The receptors come from a human donor with classical Hodgkin lymphoma.

V and J are TRBV12-5 and TRBJ2-7, with D possibly matching TRBD2 (6 bases). V was clipped by 6 bases and J by 2 bases, with 11 bases between them. This CDR3 is built from 13 residues. Germline CDR1 and CDR2: LGHNT and FRNRAP. The CDR3 nucleotides read TGTGCTAGTGGGATGGGACTTACCTACGAGCAGTACTTC. Encoded protein: CASGMGLTYEQYF.

V gene TRBV2 combines with J gene TRBJ1-3; D uncertain. The CDR3 sequence is 16 residues long. V shed 3 bases and J shed 0 bases, with 12 bases lying between them. The V gene's germline CDR1 is SNHLY and CDR2 FYNNEI. The chain's CDR3 is CASSDIRAFSGNTIYF. The CDR3 DNA reads TGTGCCAGCAGTGATATTAGGGCATTCTCTGGAAACACCATATATTTT.

The rearrangement uses TRBV27 and TRBJ2-3, with 9 bases aligning to TRBD2. With V trimmed by 6 bases and J by 0 bases, 13 bases remained unmatched. CDR1 is MNHEY, CDR2 SMNVEV, per germline (reference sequence). The CDR3 spans 18 residues. The CDR3 protein is CASRQLTSGDTSTDTQYF. In DNA, the CDR3 is TGTGCCAGCAGACAATTGACTAGCGGAGACACTAGCACAGATACGCAGTATTTT.

This clone was recorded once. This chain links TRBV11-2 with TRBJ1-5; TRBD1 matches at 7 bases. The CDR3 contains 15 residues. V lost 5 bases, J lost 3 bases, and 7 bases stayed unmatched. Germline CDR1 reads SGHAT; CDR2 reads FQNNGV. CDR3 protein: CASSQSGGSNQPQHF. The CDR3, as DNA: TGTGCCAGCAGCCAGTCAGGGGGTTCCAATCAGCCCCAGCATTTT. Drawing the rest from reference TRBV11-2 and TRBJ1-5, the complete variable domain is EAGVAQSPRYKIIEKRQSVAFWCNPISGHATLYWYQQILGQGPKLLIQFQNNGVVDDSQLPKDRFSAERLKGVDSTLKIQPAKLEDSAVYLCASSQSGGSNQPQHFGDGTRLSIL.

V gene TRBV5-1 combines with J gene TRBJ1-3, with 7 bases aligning to TRBD1. Germline V lookup: CDR1 SGHRS, CDR2 YFSETQ. This CDR3 comprises 15 residues. V shed 4 bases and J 5 bases; nucleotides not matched to a gene: 9. The CDR3 loop is CASSHGGDSRNTIYF. CDR3 sequence (DNA): TGCGCCAGCAGCCACGGAGGGGACAGCAGAAACACCATATATTTT. The full variable domain, completed using reference TRBV5-1 and TRBJ1-3, is KAGVTQTPRYLIKTRGQQVTLSCSPISGHRSVSWYQQTPGQGLQFLFEYFSETQRNKGNFPGRFSGRQFSNSRSEMNVSTLELGDSALYLCASSHGGDSRNTIYFGEGSWLTVV.

The chain has TRBV6-5 and TRBJ2-3, with 9 bases fitting TRBD2. J was trimmed by 2 bases and V by 6 bases; bases with no gene match: 6. This CDR3 has 15 residues. The germline V gene encodes CDR1 MNHEY and CDR2 SVGAGI. The CDR3 DNA reads TGTGCCAGCAGGGGGAGCGGGGGGTACACAGATACGCAGTATTTT. This sequence encodes CASRGSGGYTDTQYF.

This clone was detected once. The chain has TRBV4-2 and TRBJ2-3, with 12 bases that match TRBD2. The trim removed 4 bases at V and 6 bases at J, leaving 11 bases unmatched. The CDR3 is 17 amino acids. The germline gives CDR1 LGHNA, CDR2 YNFKEQ. The CDR3, as DNA: TGTGCCAGCAGCCCGACCCCCCTAGCGGGGGGGCCGGATACGCAGTATTTT. Residues: CASSPTPLAGGPDTQYF.

DNA for the CDR3: TGTGCCATCGGAGGACAGGGGTCGGAGACCCAGTACTTC. Protein sequence: CAIGGQGSETQYF. This chain uses TRBV10-3 with TRBJ2-5; 9 bases fit TRBD1. The CDR3 totals 13 residues. Trimming at V came to 8 bases and at J to 5 bases, leaving 6 bases not matched to a gene. CDR1 is ENHRY, CDR2 SYGVKD, per germline.

The gene calls are TRBV7-7 and TRBJ2-3; D remains ambiguous. Trimming left V 5 bases short and J 2 bases short, with 11 bases between. The germline V gene has CDR1 SSHAT and CDR2 FNYEAQ (reference sequence). The CDR3 has 14 amino acids. The CDR3 DNA reads as TGTGCCAGCAGCCCCGGGCCCATCACAGATACGCAGTATTTT. Protein sequence: CASSPGPITDTQYF.

The rearrangement uses TRBV11-3 and TRBJ2-1, with 11 bases that match TRBD2. Germline assignment: CDR1 SGHNT and CDR2 YENEEA. The length of the CDR3 is 15 residues. J gave up 3 bases and V 5 bases, and 3 bases lay outside the gene matches. The CDR3 is CASSKLAGVYNEQFF. The CDR3 nucleotides read TGTGCCAGCAGCAAACTAGCGGGGGTCTACAATGAGCAGTTCTTC. Variable domain in full (rest from reference TRBV11-3 and TRBJ2-1): EAGVVQSPRYKIIEKKQPVAFWCNPISGHNTLYWYLQNLGQGPELLIRYENEEAVDDSQLPKDRFSAERLKGVDSTLKIQPAELGDSAVYLCASSKLAGVYNEQFFGPGTRLTVL.

The chain joins TRBV5-6 to TRBJ1-1; D may be TRBD1 (5 bases). CDR3 length equals 13 residues. Germline V CDR1 and CDR2: SGHDT, YYEEEE. V was clipped by 2 bases and J by 2 bases, with 7 bases between them. This CDR3 is CASSFRVNTEAFF. DNA for the CDR3: TGTGCCAGCAGCTTCAGGGTAAACACTGAAGCTTTCTTT.

This rearrangement joins TRBV6-1 to TRBJ2-4; D is unclear. The V end lost 3 bases, the J end lost 6 bases, and 15 bases lay between the germline ends. From germline, CDR1 is MNHNS and CDR2 SASEGT. The CDR3 consists of 15 residues. The CDR3 reads CASSEAINFGNIQYF. The CDR3 nucleotides are TGTGCCAGCAGTGAGGCGATTAATTTCGGAAACATTCAGTACTTC.

The CDR3 sequence: CASSPSGRVPYEQYF. The CDR3 DNA follows: TGTGCCAGCTCACCAAGTGGGCGGGTCCCCTACGAGCAGTACTTC. The chain uses TRBV18 and TRBJ2-7; D is perhaps TRBD2 (5 bases). The V end lost 2 bases, the J end lost 2 bases, and 13 bases lay between the germline ends. CDR1 is KGHSH and CDR2 is LQKENI in the germline V gene. CDR3 length equals 15 residues.

The chain couples TRBV4-3 to TRBJ1-6; D remains unclear. Germline assignment: CDR1 LGHNA and CDR2 YSLEER. V was trimmed by 0 bases and J by 7 bases, leaving 13 bases between them. The CDR3 contains 16 residues. The CDR3 nucleotides read TGCGCCAGCAGCCAAGATCTATACACGGGGAATTCACCCCTCCACTTT. Protein: CASSQDLYTGNSPLHF.

J is TRBJ2-3 and V is TRBV6-4, with D uncertain. Germline V CDR1 and CDR2: MRHNA, SNTAGT. The germline V and J ends were trimmed by 2 bases and 4 bases, with 13 bases remaining between them. The CDR3 loop spans 15 amino acids. CDR3 sequence (DNA): TGTGCCAGCAGTGACGTACCGAGCAGCCCAGATACGCAGTATTTT. It is translated as CASSDVPSSPDTQYF.

The CDR3 sequence is CASSTGRSSNQPQHF. The CDR3, as DNA: TGTGCCAGCTCAACCGGACGCTCTTCCAATCAGCCCCAGCATTTT. The gene calls are TRBV18 and TRBJ1-5, with D unclear. The V and J ends lost 5 bases and 3 bases respectively, with 14 bases between them. Germline CDR1 KGHSH, CDR2 LQKENI. The CDR3 has 15 residues.

J is TRBJ2-3 and V is TRBV9; D possibly matches TRBD1 or TRBD2 (5 bases each). In germline, CDR1 is SGDLS, CDR2 YYNGEE. V gave up 3 bases and J gave up 6 bases, with 8 bases separating them. There are 12 residues in the CDR3. In nucleotides, the CDR3 is TGTGCCAGCAGCGCCAGGGAGGATACGCAGTATTTT. Its translation is CASSAREDTQYF.

The J gene is TRBJ2-2, the V gene TRBV7-8; perhaps TRBD1 as D (5 bases). The germline V and J ends were trimmed by 5 bases and 6 bases, with 19 bases remaining between them. The CDR3 runs 16 residues. CDR1 is SGHVS and CDR2 is FQNEAQ in the germline V gene. The chain's CDR3 is CASSPARQPFSGELFF. In nucleotides, the CDR3 is TGTGCCAGCAGCCCCGCCCGACAGCCCTTCTCCGGGGAGCTGTTTTTT.

The chain couples TRBV4-2 to TRBJ2-3; the match to TRBD2 covers 13 bases. The J segment lost 7 bases and the V segment lost 3 bases, leaving 10 bases of the junction unmatched. Germline lookup yields CDR1 LGHNA and CDR2 YNFKEQ. The CDR3 totals 17 residues. CDR3 sequence: CASSQGQLAGGPYTQYF. In DNA, the CDR3 is TGTGCCAGCAGCCAGGGCCAACTAGCGGGGGGGCCTTATACGCAGTATTTT.

This chain connects TRBV4-2 to TRBJ2-1; D is uncertain. Trimming left V 5 bases short and J 6 bases short, with 5 bases between. CDR1 LGHNA and CDR2 YNFKEQ come from the germline V gene. The CDR3 totals 11 residues. This CDR3 reads CASSLANEQFF. The CDR3 nucleotides are TGTGCCAGCAGCTTAGCCAATGAGCAGTTCTTC.

The chain couples TRBV9 to TRBJ2-2; D is perhaps TRBD1 or TRBD2 (6 bases each). Per germline, CDR1 SGDLS and CDR2 YYNGEE. Trimming took off 0 bases at V and 14 bases at J, with 14 bases between the two ends. The CDR3 loop spans 13 amino acids. CDR3 DNA: TGTGCCAGCAGCGTAGCTTTAGGGGGGTCCCTGTTTTTT. Amino acids: CASSVALGGSLFF.

The CDR3 nucleotides are TGCGCCAGCAGCAGACAGGAAAATTCACCCCTCCACTTT. This codes for CASSRQENSPLHF. The chain links TRBV4-1 to TRBJ1-6, with D possibly matching TRBD1 (6 bases). Between the trimmed V and J ends, which lost 5 bases and 7 bases, there was a span of 9 bases. CDR1 MGHRA and CDR2 YSYEKL come from the germline V gene. CDR3 length: 13 amino acids.

This chain joins TRBV7-9 and TRBJ2-5; no firm D call. CDR3 length: 12 amino acids. V lost 5 bases to trimming and J lost 5 bases, with 9 bases between them. Germline CDR1 and CDR2: SEHNR and FQNEAQ (reference sequence). For the CDR3, the DNA is TGTGCCAGCAGCCCCGGCTCGGAGACCCAGTACTTC. This gives the protein CASSPGSETQYF.

The chain is built from TRBV5-1 and TRBJ2-3; D uncertain. Trimming shortened V by 0 bases and J by 4 bases, and 12 bases separated the two germline ends. Germline V CDR1 and CDR2: SGHRS, YFSETQ. The CDR3 totals 15 residues. This CDR3 is CASSLEPSRADTQYF. The CDR3 DNA is TGCGCCAGCAGCTTGGAACCTTCTCGCGCAGATACGCAGTATTTT.

V is TRBV13 and J is TRBJ2-7; no firm D call. CDR3 size: 13 residues. V gave up 6 bases and J gave up 0 bases, with 9 bases separating them. Per the germline V gene, CDR1 is PRHDT and CDR2 is FYEKMQ (reference sequence). The CDR3 region is CASRPESSYEQYF. The CDR3 DNA is TGTGCCAGCAGGCCGGAGAGCTCCTACGAGCAGTACTTC.